The clone carrying this T cell receptor beta chain was detected ten times or more. The antigen remains undetermined. These data belong to a study of response to subunit inactivated influenza vaccine. Study-wide results and caveats: Each seasonal influenza vaccination recruits few new T cells, the authors suggested.

TCRdb reprocessed the RT-PCR reads via MiXCR and lists one record per CDR3 protein. The sample shows roughly 790,000 distinct CDR3 sequences, 21% of them seen only once. V lost 4 bases to trimming and J lost 5 bases; unmatched junction nucleotides: 14. Germline V gene lookup returns CDR1 DFQATT and CDR2 SNEGSKA (reference sequence). CDR3 size: 16 residues. The V and J genes are TRBV20-1 and TRBJ2-3; 8 nucleotides line up with TRBD1. The sequencing used PBMCs from blood, collected around 5 days after vaccination. This receptor was identified in a man between 50 and 59 years old who received an inactivated influenza vaccine. CDR3: CSAKGPSRGLGDTQYF. In nucleotides, the CDR3 is TGCAGTGCTAAAGGACCCTCCAGGGGGCTTGGAGATACGCAGTATTTT.